These 9 T cell receptor beta chains were sequenced from one sample in a study of T cell responses to AZD1222 COVID-19 vaccine. TCRdb's table, derived via immunoSEQ multiplex PCR, lists solely in-frame clones and lacks some. The sample records 25,000 to 35,000 clones, roughly 78% being singletons. Sample: peripheral blood, taken on day 0 of AZD1222 vaccination. The receptors shown here come from an adult in good health.

The chain carries TRBV29-1 and TRBJ1-2; unclear D gene. This CDR3 is built from 12 residues. V lost 4 bases and J 3 bases, leaving 9 bases between the germline ends. Per the germline V gene, CDR1 is SQVTM and CDR2 is ANQGSEA. The CDR3 DNA follows: TGCAGCGTTGTAGCTGGGGACTATGGCTACACCTTC. Protein product: CSVVAGDYGYTF.

CDR3 protein: CASGGLAGVHEQYF. CDR3 DNA sequence: TGCGCCAGCGGAGGACTAGCGGGGGTCCACGAGCAGTACTTC. The J gene is TRBJ2-7, the V gene TRBV10-2, with 13 bases fitting TRBD2. V trimming: 8 bases; J trimming: 5 bases; junction bases outside the gene matches: 6. The germline V gene encodes CDR1 WSHSY and CDR2 SAAADI. CDR3 length equals 14 residues.

The CDR3 DNA is TGTGCCATCAGTGAAACTAGCGGCTCCTACGAGCAGTACGTC. It yields the protein CAISETSGSYEQYV. V is TRBV10-3 and J is TRBJ2-7; 8 bases map to TRBD2. This CDR3 contains 14 residues. V trimming: 3 bases; J trimming: 0 bases; junction bases outside the gene matches: 1. The germline gives CDR1 ENHRY, CDR2 SYGVKD.

J is TRBJ2-7 and V is TRBV5-5; 13 nucleotides agree with TRBD2. The CDR3 sequence is 17 residues long. Germline V gene sequence: CDR1 SGHKS, CDR2 YYEKEE (reference sequence). Trimming cost V 0 bases and J 3 bases; bases outside gene matches: 6. The DNA of the CDR3 is TGTGCCAGCAGCTTGGAGGTGGGACTAGCGGGAAGCTACGAGCAGTACGTC. It yields the protein CASSLEVGLAGSYEQYV.

The V gene is TRBV5-8, the J gene TRBJ1-5; D gene uncertain. The CDR3 is 16 amino acids. V was pared by 0 bases and J by 5 bases, with 15 bases between. The V gene's germline CDR1 is SGHTS and CDR2 YDEGEE. The CDR3 sequence is CASSLGLSGVYQPQHF. The CDR3 bases are TGTGCCAGCAGCTTGGGTTTGTCGGGTGTTTATCAGCCCCAGCATTTT. The full variable domain, rest sourced from reference TRBV5-8 and TRBJ1-5, is EAGVTQSPTHLIKTRGQQATLRCSPISGHTSVYWYQQALGLGLQFLLWYDEGEERNRGNFPPRFSGRQFPNYSSELNVNALELEDSALYLCASSLGLSGVYQPQHFGDGTRLSIL.

The chain joins TRBV6-5 to TRBJ1-1; 8 positions match TRBD1. This CDR3 has 13 residues. The trim removed 10 bases at V and 4 bases at J, leaving 8 bases unmatched. Germline V lookup: CDR1 MNHEY, CDR2 SVGAGI. The chain's CDR3 is CAITRGQGTEAFF. The CDR3 DNA reads TGTGCCATCACCAGGGGGCAGGGCACTGAAGCTTTCTTT.

This clone has more than one count but fewer than ten. The rearrangement uses TRBV2 and TRBJ2-1, with a weak D call TRBD2 (6 bases). V was pared by 4 bases and J by 5 bases, with 18 bases between. The germline gives CDR1 SNHLY, CDR2 FYNNEI. The CDR3 length is 16 residues. CDR3 residues: CASSGAPGLLDNEQFF. The CDR3 DNA sequence: TGTGCCAGCAGTGGAGCTCCGGGACTTCTAGACAATGAGCAGTTCTTC. The variable domain in full, completed from reference TRBV2 and TRBJ2-1, reads EPEVTQTPSHQVTQMGQEVILRCVPISNHLYFYWYRQILGQKVEFLVSFYNNEISEKSEIFDDQFSVERPDGSNFTLKIRSTKLEDSAMYFCASSGAPGLLDNEQFFGPGTRLTVL.

This clone occurred a few times. The chain combines TRBV11-3 with TRBJ2-1; D not resolved. CDR1 and CDR2 (germline): SGHNT, YENEEA. V shed 0 bases and J shed 3 bases, with 6 bases lying between them. This CDR3 contains 14 residues. The CDR3 DNA reads as TGTGCCAGCAGCTTAGAGAGAGGCTACAATGAGCAGTTCTTC. Translated, it gives CASSLERGYNEQFF.

CDR3 DNA: TGTGCCAGCAGTTTGTTCGAAATGAACACTGAAGCTTTCTTT. It yields the protein CASSLFEMNTEAFF. The genes are TRBV6-2 or TRBV6-3 and TRBJ1-1; D is ambiguous. There are 14 residues in the CDR3. The V end was cut by 4 bases, the J end by 0 bases, with 9 bases between. CDR1 MNHEY and CDR2 SVGEGT come from the germline V gene.